The rows below give T cell receptor beta chains drawn from one sample of a study of T cell clusters in autoimmune cytopenias. TCRdb processed the multiplex PCR reads again and assigns one entry to each CDR3 protein, with no DNA. Its listing shows over 2,000 distinct CDR3 sequences. Sequencing was done on a sample of peripheral blood. The origin of the receptors is a human donor with an autoimmune cytopenia or autoimmune hepatitis (not recorded which). CDR3s include the opening cysteine and the closing phenylalanine or tryptophan. Each record gives: CDR3 protein, V gene, J gene, clone size. Clone size is not always given. Where it is, it says once, few, many or a class for expanded clones.

CDR3aa: CASSFSSYSPLHF; v_gene: TRBV12-3/TRBV12-4; j_gene: TRBJ1-6; abundance: .
CDR3aa: CASSLVRRGLYQNSYEQYF; v_gene: TRBV7-2; j_gene: TRBJ2-7; abundance: .
CDR3aa: CASINRDPYEQYF; v_gene: TRBV19; j_gene: TRBJ2-7; abundance: .
CDR3aa: CASRTAGAYNSPLHF; v_gene: TRBV13; j_gene: TRBJ1-6; abundance: medium-sized
CDR3aa: CSASGGQGINSPLHF; v_gene: TRBV20-1; j_gene: TRBJ1-6; abundance: .
CDR3aa: CASSQDWNQPQHF; v_gene: TRBV4-3; j_gene: TRBJ1-5; abundance: .
CDR3aa: CATRREETQYF; v_gene: TRBV6-6; j_gene: TRBJ2-5; abundance: .
CDR3aa: CASSSHLTGTAFGNQPQHF; v_gene: TRBV6-6; j_gene: TRBJ1-5; abundance: .
CDR3aa: CASSLGIGGIQETQYF; v_gene: TRBV6-6; j_gene: TRBJ2-5; abundance: .
CDR3aa: CASSILSGTGDSPLHF; v_gene: TRBV19; j_gene: TRBJ1-6; abundance: .
CDR3aa: CASSYNGEYNEQFF; v_gene: TRBV6-6; j_gene: TRBJ2-1; abundance: .
CDR3aa: CASSRDGNYGYTF; v_gene: TRBV7-9; j_gene: TRBJ1-2; abundance: .
CDR3aa: CASVGDNTGELFF; v_gene: TRBV6-6; j_gene: TRBJ2-2; abundance: .
CDR3aa: CARSLPEGGKTEAFF; v_gene: TRBV5-3; j_gene: TRBJ1-1; abundance: .
CDR3aa: CASSLGRTGPYGYTF; v_gene: TRBV13; j_gene: TRBJ1-2; abundance: .